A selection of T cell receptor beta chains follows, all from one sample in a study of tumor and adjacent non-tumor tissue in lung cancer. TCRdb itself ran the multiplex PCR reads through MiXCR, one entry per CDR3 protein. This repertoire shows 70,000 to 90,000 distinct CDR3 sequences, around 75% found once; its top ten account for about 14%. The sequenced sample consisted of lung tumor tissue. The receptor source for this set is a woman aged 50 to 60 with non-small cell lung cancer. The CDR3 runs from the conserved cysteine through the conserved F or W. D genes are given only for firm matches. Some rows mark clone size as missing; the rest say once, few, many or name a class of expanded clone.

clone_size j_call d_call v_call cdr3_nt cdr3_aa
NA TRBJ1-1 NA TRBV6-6 TGTGCCCGCAGTCCCTTGAACACTGAAGCTTTCTTT CARSPLNTEAFF
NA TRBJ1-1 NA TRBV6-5 TGTACCAGTACTCATGGAGTTACTAACACTGAAGCTTTCTTT CTSTHGVTNTEAFF
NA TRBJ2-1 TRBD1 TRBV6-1 TGTGCCAGCACTCCGACAGGGGAGGTCTACGTGCAGTTCTTC CASTPTGEVYVQFF
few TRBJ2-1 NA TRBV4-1 TGCGCCATCAGCCAAGCCGGGCGCAAAGAGCAGTTCTTC CAISQAGRKEQFF
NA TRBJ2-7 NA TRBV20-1 TGCAGTGTTGGTGCCCTGGAGGGGACGAACTACGAGCAGTACTTC CSVGALEGTNYEQYF
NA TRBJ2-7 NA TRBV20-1 TGCAGTGCTAGAGACCGGACTAACGGACTAGAGCAGTACTTC CSARDRTNGLEQYF
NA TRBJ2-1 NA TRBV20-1 TGCAGTGCTAGTGCCGGTCCGACAACAGAGCAGTTCTTC CSASAGPTTEQFF
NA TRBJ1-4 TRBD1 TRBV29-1 TGCAGCGCAAGCTATCGGGACAGTAATGAAAAACTGTTTTTT CSASYRDSNEKLFF
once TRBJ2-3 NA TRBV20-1 TGCAGTGCCCTACGGGACTCCTTCACAGATGCGCAGTGTTTC CSALRDSFTDAQCF
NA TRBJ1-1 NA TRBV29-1 TGCAGCGCCTCCAAGGGTTGGGACACTGAAGCTTTCTTT CSASKGWDTEAFF
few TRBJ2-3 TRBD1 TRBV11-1 TGTACCAACAGAGGGACAGGGTTGGATACGCAGTATTTT CTNRGTGLDTQYF
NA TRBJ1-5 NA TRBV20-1 TGCAGTGCTATTCATGGGGGCAATAAGCCCCAGCATTTT CSAIHGGNKPQHF
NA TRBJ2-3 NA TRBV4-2 TGTGCCAACAGGCAAGTGGGGGGAGCCAGGGGTATAGATACGCAGTATTTT CANRQVGGARGIDTQYF
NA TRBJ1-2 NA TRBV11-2 TGTGCCAGCAGCCACGGGCAGGTCGGTGGCTACACCTTT CASSHGQVGGYTF
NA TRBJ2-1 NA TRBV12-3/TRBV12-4 TGTGTCAGCAGTTTTCAGGGGAGCAAAGAGCAGTTCTTC CVSSFQGSKEQFF
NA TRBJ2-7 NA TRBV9 TGTGCCAGCTGCCTTACCCGTCCTATGGTCTCCTACGAGCAGTACTTC CASCLTRPMVSYEQYF